Sequencing of this T cell receptor beta chain was carried out in a study of blood T cell repertoires in COVID-19. As for the study in general: From the United States, Italy and Spain came samples of acute and convalescent COVID-19. From T cells, B-cell-depleted T cells, or PBMCs came the material, which was cDNA or gDNA.

Original data processing: Reference gene primer amplification gave estimated nucleated cell counts. Sequencing used immunoSEQ multiplex PCR; TCRdb keeps in-frame clones, though not all of them. For V, J and clone size, that table is used; D and trimming come from the DNA. The sample holds 40,000 to 55,000 clones, 88% seen once. The CDR3 sequence is 14 residues long. The V and J ends lost 2 bases and 7 bases respectively, with 14 bases between them. CDR1 and CDR2 (germline): MNHNS, SASEGT. The chain is built from TRBV6-1 and TRBJ1-2, with D uncertain. The clonotype comes from a man aged 50 to 59 with active COVID-19. Sequencing was done on a sample of peripheral blood. As DNA, the CDR3 is TGTGCCAGCAGTGAAATAGGAGGGATGAGTGGCTACACCTTC. The encoded protein is CASSEIGGMSGYTF.